One TCR beta chain is described in this entry. Its binding antigen is unknown. No per-base quality is available; no much larger clone lies one base away. Libraries were constructed by 5' RACE. A second PCR of about 6 to 12 cycles was performed with a sample-barcoded 5' primer and a J-beta primer mix. A template-switch 5' adaptor carrying 12 random nucleotides introduced a unique molecular identifier onto each TCR beta cDNA molecule. Each sample yielded at least 3 million CDR3-containing paired-end reads. The Mint cDNA synthesis kit, primed by a TRBC-specific oligonucleotide, was used to synthesize first-strand cDNA from all RNA. After uracil-DNA glycosylase treatment, a first 18-cycle PCR used universal primers M1SS and BC2_uni_R on all cDNA. In the source study's methods: Each sample was normalized by randomly selecting 1 million high-quality reads, each carrying a distinct molecular identifier. Instead of being binned into consensus sequences, reads that shared molecular identifiers were thrown out. MiTCR, run with a Q25 quality threshold and the strictest error-elimination algorithm, handled CDR3 identification, clonotype clustering and error correction. A nonparametric unseen species model with Euler transformation was used to estimate a lower bound on total TCR beta diversity. TCRdb's own reprocessing of the public reads used fastp at Q25 and MiXCR and kept productive beta chains. Each entry merges the rows of one CDR3 protein and shows their most common DNA and genes. The V and J calls reflect TCRdb's pipeline rather than the authors' work. In all, the sample holds some 1.8 million distinct CDR3 sequences, and around 40% of those were seen once. The top ten hold roughly 23% of the sample.

Donors were under 40 systemically healthy Caucasian individuals from Russia aged roughly 6 to 90 years. Ten milliliters of peripheral blood were drawn from each donor into EDTA-treated Vacutainer tubes. Ficoll-Paque density-gradient centrifugation was used to isolate PBMCs, with at least 6 million per sample. Trizol reagent was used to extract total RNA from the PBMCs, yielding at least 5 micrograms per sample. The percentages of naive CD45RAhigh/CD27high T cells were determined by flow cytometry on a PBMC aliquot from every donor. The sample comes from a study of blood T cells in healthy people across ages (dated by TCRdb to about 2015). About the full investigation: In model experiments, template switching captured about one uniquely barcoded TCR beta cDNA molecule for every two T cells. Donors were grouped into four age groups: young (average roughly 17 years), middle-aged (39), aged (62) and long-lived (about 90). To avoid experimental bias, donors of different ages were randomly spread across the sequencing lanes. Using deep sequencing normalized with unique cDNA molecular identifiers, the study measured how TCR beta repertoire diversity changes with age. For two donors (one aged 18 to 30 and one aged 80 or older), the study analyzed two additional independent replicas of 1 million unique cDNA reads from the same blood draw.

Overall study outcomes, separate from this receptor: As age increased, observed TCR beta diversity per million T cells dropped in a roughly linear way, and a significant reduction was already evident by age about 40. Total diversity estimates from one million sequenced T cells were considered lower bounds and underestimates. Since profiling was done on bulk unsorted PBMCs, naive and antigen-experienced compartments could not be conclusively compared. Compared with the aged group, the long-lived group had more naive CD4+ T cells, fewer expanded clones and increased TCR diversity, suggesting age selection. Because the CMV infection status of the donors was unknown, age-related changes in expanded clonotypes may potentially have been confounded. Observed TCR beta diversity correlated strongly with the percentage of naive T cells measured by flow cytometry.

The cysteine opens and the phenylalanine closes a CDR3 of 17 amino acids. Only the CDR3 region is kept as DNA, spanning 51 bases read in frame from base 1. V loses 2 bases, J loses 2 bases, and the germline ends lie 19 bases apart. The clonotype was recovered from a human donor in good health. The chain is assembled from TRBV12-3 or TRBV12-4 and TRBJ2-7; the D gene is perhaps TRBD2, on 7 matching bases. Sequencing input: blood. In nucleotide form, the sequence is TGTGCCAGCAGTTTATTAGGGGGGGCCCGAGGACCCTACGAGCAGTACTTC. Its translation reads: CASSLLGGARGPYEQYF.